This T cell receptor beta chain was identified during a study of T cell responses to AZD1222 COVID-19 vaccine. Notes on this clone: Its cognate antigen is unknown.

Repertoires were generated with immunoSEQ multiplex PCR, while TCRdb's copy carries only in-frame clones and drops some. The sample shows 60,000 to 75,000 clones, 83% of them seen only once. V was pared by 6 bases and J by 4 bases, with 15 bases between. CDR1 is MNHEY, CDR2 SVGAGI, per germline. This CDR3 spans 14 amino acids. Study-level points and caveats: There were mostly white British donors and more females than males, and clonal diversity was possibly underestimated. Mapped onto spike, vaccine-associated CD4 TCRs spanned it and were dominant at 160-218 and 743-854. Baseline seropositivity characterized only six or seven AZD1222 recipients.

The genes are TRBV6-5 and TRBJ2-5; D might be TRBD1 (5 bases). The origin of this receptor is an adult who received the AZD1222 COVID-19 vaccine. The sequencing here drew on peripheral blood, taken 28 days after the second AZD1222 dose. This chain's CDR3 is CASRDSTPPETQYF. DNA for the CDR3: TGTGCCAGCAGAGACAGCACCCCTCCAGAGACCCAGTACTTC.